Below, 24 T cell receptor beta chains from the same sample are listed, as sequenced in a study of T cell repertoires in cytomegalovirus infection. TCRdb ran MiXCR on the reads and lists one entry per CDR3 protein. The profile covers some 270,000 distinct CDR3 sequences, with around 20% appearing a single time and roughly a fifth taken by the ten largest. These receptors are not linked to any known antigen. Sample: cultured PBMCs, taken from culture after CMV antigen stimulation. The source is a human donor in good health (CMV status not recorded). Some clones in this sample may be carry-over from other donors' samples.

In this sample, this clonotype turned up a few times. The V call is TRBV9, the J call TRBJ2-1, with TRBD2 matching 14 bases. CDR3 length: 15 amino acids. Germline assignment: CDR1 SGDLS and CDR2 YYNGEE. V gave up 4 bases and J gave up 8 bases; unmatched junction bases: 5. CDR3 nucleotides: TGTGCCAGCAGCACCGGGACTAGCGGGAGCTATGAGCAGTTCTTC. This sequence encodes CASSTGTSGSYEQFF.

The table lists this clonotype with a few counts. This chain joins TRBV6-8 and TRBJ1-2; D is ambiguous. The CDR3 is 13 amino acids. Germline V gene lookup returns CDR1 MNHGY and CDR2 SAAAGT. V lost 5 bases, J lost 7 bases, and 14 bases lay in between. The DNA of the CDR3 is TGTGCCAGCAGTCCCTCAGGAGGGTTTGGCTACACCTTC. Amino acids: CASSPSGGFGYTF.

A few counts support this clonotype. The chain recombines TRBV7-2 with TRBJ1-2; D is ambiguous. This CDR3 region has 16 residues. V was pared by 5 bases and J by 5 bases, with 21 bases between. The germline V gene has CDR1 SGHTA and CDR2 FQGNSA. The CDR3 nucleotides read TGTGCCAGCAGCGTCCCCGCTAGGTACACCGGATATGGCTACACCTTC. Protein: CASSVPARYTGYGYTF. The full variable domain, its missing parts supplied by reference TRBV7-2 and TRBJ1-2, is GAGVSQSPSNKVTEKGKDVELRCDPISGHTALYWYRQSLGQGLEFLIYFQGNSAPDKSGLPSDRFSAERTGGSVSTLTIQRTQQEDSAVYLCASSVPARYTGYGYTFGSGTRLTVV.

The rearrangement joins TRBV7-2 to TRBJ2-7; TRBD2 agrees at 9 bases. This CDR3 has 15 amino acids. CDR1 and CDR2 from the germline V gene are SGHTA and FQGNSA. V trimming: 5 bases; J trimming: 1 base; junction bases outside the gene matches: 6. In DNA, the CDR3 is TGTGCCAGCAGCAGGACTAGCGCGGAGTCCTACGAGCAGTACGTC. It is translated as CASSRTSAESYEQYV.

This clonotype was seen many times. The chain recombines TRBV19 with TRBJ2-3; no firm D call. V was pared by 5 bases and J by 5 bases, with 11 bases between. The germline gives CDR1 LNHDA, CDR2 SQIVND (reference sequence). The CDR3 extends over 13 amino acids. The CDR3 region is CASSELVRDTQYF. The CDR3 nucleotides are TGTGCCAGTAGTGAGCTTGTGCGAGATACGCAGTATTTT.

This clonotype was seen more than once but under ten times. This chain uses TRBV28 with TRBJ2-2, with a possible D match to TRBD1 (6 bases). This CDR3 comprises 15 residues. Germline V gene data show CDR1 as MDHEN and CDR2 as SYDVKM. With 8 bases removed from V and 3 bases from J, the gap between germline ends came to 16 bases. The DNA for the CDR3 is TGTGCCAGCGTGACAGGTGAATTAGACACCGGGGAGCTGTTTTTT. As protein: CASVTGELDTGELFF.

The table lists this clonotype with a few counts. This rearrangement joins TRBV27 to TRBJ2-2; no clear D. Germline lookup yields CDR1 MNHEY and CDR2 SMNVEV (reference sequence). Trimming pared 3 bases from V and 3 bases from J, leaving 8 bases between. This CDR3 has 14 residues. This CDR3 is CASSFLGDTGELFF. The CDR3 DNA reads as TGTGCCAGCAGTTTCTTAGGAGACACCGGGGAGCTGTTTTTT.

The CDR3 spells CASSGTENSYEQYF. The CDR3 DNA reads TGTGCCAGTAGCGGGACAGAGAACTCCTACGAGCAGTACTTC. This chain uses TRBV19 with TRBJ2-7; TRBD1 agrees at 7 bases. The junction had 5 bases not matched to a gene; V was cut back by 6 bases and J by 0 bases. CDR3 length equals 14 residues. Germline lookup yields CDR1 LNHDA and CDR2 SQIVND (reference sequence).

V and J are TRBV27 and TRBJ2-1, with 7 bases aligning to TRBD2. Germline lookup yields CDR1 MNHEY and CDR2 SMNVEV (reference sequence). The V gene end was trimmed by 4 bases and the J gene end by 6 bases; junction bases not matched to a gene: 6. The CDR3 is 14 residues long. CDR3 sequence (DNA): TGTGCCAGCAGTTCCGGGGGGTGGACCAATGAGCAGTTCTTC. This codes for CASSSGGWTNEQFF.

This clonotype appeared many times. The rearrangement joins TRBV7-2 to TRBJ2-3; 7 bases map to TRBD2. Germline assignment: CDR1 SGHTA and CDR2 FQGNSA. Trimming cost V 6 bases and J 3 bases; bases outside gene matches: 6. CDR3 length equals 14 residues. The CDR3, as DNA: TGTGCCAGCAGGCGTGGCGGGAGTACAGATACGCAGTATTTT. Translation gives CASRRGGSTDTQYF.

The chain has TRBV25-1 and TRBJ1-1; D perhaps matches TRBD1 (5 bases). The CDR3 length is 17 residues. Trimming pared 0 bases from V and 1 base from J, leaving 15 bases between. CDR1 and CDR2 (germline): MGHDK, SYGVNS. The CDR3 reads CASSEYVLWQGNTEAFF. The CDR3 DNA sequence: TGTGCCAGCAGTGAATATGTTCTATGGCAGGGGAACACTGAAGCTTTCTTT.

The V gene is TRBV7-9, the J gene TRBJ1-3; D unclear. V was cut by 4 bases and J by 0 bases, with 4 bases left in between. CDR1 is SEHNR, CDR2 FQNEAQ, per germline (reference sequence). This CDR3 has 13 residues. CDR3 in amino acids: CASSYFSGNTIYF. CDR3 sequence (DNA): TGTGCCAGCAGCTATTTCTCTGGAAACACCATATATTTT.

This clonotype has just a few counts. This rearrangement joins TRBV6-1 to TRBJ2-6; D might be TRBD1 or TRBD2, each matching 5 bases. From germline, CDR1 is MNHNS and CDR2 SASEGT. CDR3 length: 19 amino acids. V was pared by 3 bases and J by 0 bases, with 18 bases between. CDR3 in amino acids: CASSEFPGRPSSGANVLTF. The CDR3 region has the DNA TGTGCCAGCAGTGAGTTCCCGGGACGGCCGTCCTCTGGGGCCAACGTCCTGACTTTC.

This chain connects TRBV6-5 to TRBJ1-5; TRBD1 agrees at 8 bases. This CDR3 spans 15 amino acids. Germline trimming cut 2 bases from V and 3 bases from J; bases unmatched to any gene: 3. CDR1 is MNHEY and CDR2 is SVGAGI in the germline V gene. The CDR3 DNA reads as TGTGCCAGCAGTTACCGACAGGGGTACAATCAGCCCCAGCATTTT. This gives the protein CASSYRQGYNQPQHF.

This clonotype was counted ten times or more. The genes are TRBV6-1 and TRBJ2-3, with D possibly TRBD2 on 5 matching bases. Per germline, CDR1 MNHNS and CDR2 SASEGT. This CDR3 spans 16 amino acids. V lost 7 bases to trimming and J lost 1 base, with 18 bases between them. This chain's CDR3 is CASKQRPQSGTDTQYF. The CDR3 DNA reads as TGTGCCAGCAAACAGCGGCCCCAATCTGGCACAGATACGCAGTATTTT.

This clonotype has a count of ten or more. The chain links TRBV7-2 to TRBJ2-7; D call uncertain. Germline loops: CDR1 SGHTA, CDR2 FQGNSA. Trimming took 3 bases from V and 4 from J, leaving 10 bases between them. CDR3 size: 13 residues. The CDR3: CASSFSASYEQYV. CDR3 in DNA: TGTGCCAGCAGCTTTTCGGCGTCTTACGAGCAGTACGTC.

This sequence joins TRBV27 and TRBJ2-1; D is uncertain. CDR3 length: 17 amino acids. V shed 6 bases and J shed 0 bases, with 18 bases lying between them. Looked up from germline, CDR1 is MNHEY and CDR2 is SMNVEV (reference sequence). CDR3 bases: TGTGCCAGCAGCCCCCAGGCAGGCGTGAGCTCCTACAATGAGCAGTTCTTC. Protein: CASSPQAGVSSYNEQFF.

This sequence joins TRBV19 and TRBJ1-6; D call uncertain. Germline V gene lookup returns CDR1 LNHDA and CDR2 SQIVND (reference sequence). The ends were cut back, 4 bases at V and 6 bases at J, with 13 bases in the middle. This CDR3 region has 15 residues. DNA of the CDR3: TGTGCCAGTAGTAGTGTCCTCGGACCTAATTCACCCCTCCACTTT. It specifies CASSSVLGPNSPLHF.

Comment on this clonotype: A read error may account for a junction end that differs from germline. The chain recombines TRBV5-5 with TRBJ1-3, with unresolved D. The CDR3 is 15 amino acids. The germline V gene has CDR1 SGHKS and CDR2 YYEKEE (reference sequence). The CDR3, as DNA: TGTGCCAGCAGCTTGACACGTATCTCTGGAAACACCTTATATTTT. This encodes CASSLTRISGNTLYF.

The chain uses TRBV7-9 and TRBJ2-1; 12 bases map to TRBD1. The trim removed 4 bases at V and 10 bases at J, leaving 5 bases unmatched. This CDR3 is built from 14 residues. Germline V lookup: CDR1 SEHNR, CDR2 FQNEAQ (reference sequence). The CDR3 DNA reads TGTGCCAGCAGCTGGGGACAGGGGGCAAGGGAGCAGTTCTTC. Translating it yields CASSWGQGAREQFF.

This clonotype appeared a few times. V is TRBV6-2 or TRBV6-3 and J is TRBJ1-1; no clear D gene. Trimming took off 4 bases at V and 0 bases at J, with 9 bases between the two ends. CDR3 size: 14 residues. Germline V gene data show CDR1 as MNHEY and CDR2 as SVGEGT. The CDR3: CASSWRWMNTEAFF. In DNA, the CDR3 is TGTGCCAGCAGTTGGCGTTGGATGAACACTGAAGCTTTCTTT.

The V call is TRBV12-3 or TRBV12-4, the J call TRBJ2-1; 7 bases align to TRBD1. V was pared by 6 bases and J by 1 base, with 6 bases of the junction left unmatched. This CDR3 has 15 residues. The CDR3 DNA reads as TGTGCCAGCAGCCCCCAGACAGGGTCCTACAATGAGCAGTTCTTC. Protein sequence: CASSPQTGSYNEQFF.

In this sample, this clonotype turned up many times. The CDR3 DNA reads TGTGCCAGCAGCTTAACCGGGACAGCTCGCTACTCCTACGAGCAGTACTTC. This translates into CASSLTGTARYSYEQYF. The genes are TRBV7-9 and TRBJ2-7; the match to TRBD1 covers 7 bases. V shed 2 bases, J shed 0 bases, and the junction held 10 bases outside the gene matches. The CDR3 loop spans 17 amino acids. Germline loops: CDR1 SEHNR, CDR2 FQNEAQ (reference sequence).

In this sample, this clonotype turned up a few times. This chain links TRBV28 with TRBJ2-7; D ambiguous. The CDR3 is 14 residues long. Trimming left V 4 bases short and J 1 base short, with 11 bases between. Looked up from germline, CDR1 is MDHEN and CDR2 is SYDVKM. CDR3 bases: TGTGCCAGCAGTTGGGCCCTGAATTCCTACGAGCAGTACGTC. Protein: CASSWALNSYEQYV.